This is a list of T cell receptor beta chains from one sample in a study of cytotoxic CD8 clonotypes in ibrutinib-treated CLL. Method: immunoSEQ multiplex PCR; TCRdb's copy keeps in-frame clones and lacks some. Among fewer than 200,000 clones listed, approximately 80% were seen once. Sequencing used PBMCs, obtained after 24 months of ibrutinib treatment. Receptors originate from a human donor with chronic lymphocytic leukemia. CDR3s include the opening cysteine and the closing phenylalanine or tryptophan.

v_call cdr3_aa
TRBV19 CASRKGGDVYGYTF
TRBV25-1 CASSYSGTYNEQFF
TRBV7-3 CASSLILRFTGIRMNTEAFF
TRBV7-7 CASSCDMLSLDTQYF
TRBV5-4 CASSFRGGLGANVLTF
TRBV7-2 CASSLGGLAEAFF
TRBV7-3 CASSLSSLAGDEQFF
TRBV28 CAIQTGGAGANVLTF
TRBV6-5 CASSSTGVNSPLHF
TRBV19 CASSIVQYGGNTIYF
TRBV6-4 CASSKTDDEKETQYF
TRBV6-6 CASSYSARGPYEQYF
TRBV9 CASSVGTGNTIYF
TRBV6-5 CASSYSHYQPQHF
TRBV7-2 CASSLAGGRGNEQFF
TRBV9 CASSVGSGNYGYTF
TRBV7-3 CASSLVTVNTEAFF
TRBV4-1 CASSRSWATDTQYF
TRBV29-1 CSVSPLSEAFF
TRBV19 CASTRGRGGNQPQHF
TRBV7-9 CASSKGQGDYEQYF
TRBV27 CASSLSTGYRTEAFF
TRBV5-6 CASSLVWVKAVTEAFF
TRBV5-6 CASSLAGRGPYNSPLHF
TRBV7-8 CASSLDSGTGGEEQYF
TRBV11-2 CASSPGTVTDTQYF
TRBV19 CASSTGRLHSYEQYF
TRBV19 CASSFTGQEQYF
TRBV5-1 CASSSGTRGSGNTIYF
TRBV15 CATSRPFGLAGPNTDTQYF
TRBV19 CASSIAWDRPYGYTF
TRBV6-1 CASSEMWGGYEQYF
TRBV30 CAWSVLVADKQYF
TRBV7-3 CASSLRASKGTDTQYF
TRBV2 CASSTETFF
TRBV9 CASSFGEGIAKNIQYF
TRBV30 CAWRPGMGNQPQHF
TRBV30 CAWQFRRGAFF
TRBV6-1 CASSGVQDYGYTF
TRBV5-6 CASSSDRVGLYEQYF
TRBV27 CASTQLRERHTGELFF
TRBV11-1 CASSLDQGIRDTQYF
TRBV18 CASSPDRSNQPQHF
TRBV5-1 CASSTGLAVPHEQFF
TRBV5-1 CASSLGGGSLNEQFF
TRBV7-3 CASSSGRTEAFF
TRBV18 CASSSRRGENEQFF
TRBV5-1 CASSPGLADTDTQYF
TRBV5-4 CASSLGGSRQETQYF
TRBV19 CASRLFARANYGYTF